The sequence of this T cell receptor beta chain was determined in a study of blood T cell repertoires in COVID-19. Study information: Both acute and convalescent COVID-19 samples were obtained from the United States, Italy and Spain. T cells, B-cell-depleted T cells, or PBMCs provided the cDNA or gDNA that served as material.

The V gene lost 5 bases and the J gene lost 5 bases, with 10 bases spanning the gap. This CDR3 is 13 amino acids long. Germline lookup yields CDR1 MNHEY and CDR2 SVGAGI. Measured with immunoSEQ multiplex PCR; TCRdb has only the in-frame clones, and not every one. The table shows about 300,000 clones, with around 90% occurring only once. Seattle's enrolled individuals joined amid active infection and were then monitored longitudinally. The sample consisted of peripheral blood. The TCR comes from a woman in her 30s with COVID-19, enrolled during active disease. The chain couples TRBV6-5 to TRBJ2-1; D perhaps matches TRBD2 (5 bases). The CDR3 reads CASSLIANNEQFF. The CDR3 coding sequence is TGTGCCAGCAGTCTTATAGCGAACAATGAGCAGTTCTTC.